This passage covers 18 T cell receptor beta chains from one sample sequenced in a study of CD8 T cells in ankylosing spondylitis. TCRdb analysed the 5' RACE reads with MiXCR anew, one entry per CDR3 protein. Of under 300,000 distinct CDR3 sequences in the sample, roughly 8.6% are singletons; the top ten hold approximately 7%. Sequenced material: blood, either unsorted or a sorted T cell fraction (not recorded which). All receptors derive from a male donor with ankylosing spondylitis or in good health (not recorded which).

Turning to this clonotype: A single base separates this from a much larger clone, so it may be a read error. V and J are TRBV7-3 and TRBJ2-1; D possibly corresponds to TRBD1 (6 bases). CDR3 length: 14 residues. Germline lookup yields CDR1 SGHTA and CDR2 FQGTGA. The CDR3 nucleotides are TGTACCAGCAGCTTAAGTGGGGGCCTTAATGAGCAGTTCTTC. Its protein is CTSSLSGGLNEQFF.

This clonotype showed up many times. The chain uses TRBV9 and TRBJ1-2, with D perhaps TRBD1 (5 bases). The V gene's germline CDR1 is SGDLS and CDR2 YYNGEE. Trimming stripped 4 bases from V and 5 bases from J, with 18 bases between. The CDR3 loop spans 15 amino acids. The CDR3 coding sequence is TGTGCCAGCAGCCCCGGCGGGGGATCTTTGTATGGCTACACCTTC. It is translated as CASSPGGGSLYGYTF.

The chain employs TRBV18 and TRBJ2-1, with 9 bases lining up with TRBD1. V shed 3 bases and J 6 bases; nucleotides not matched to a gene: 6. Germline V lookup: CDR1 KGHSH, CDR2 LQKENI. CDR3 length equals 15 residues. CDR3 residues: CASSPGTGNGNEQFF. The CDR3 bases are TGTGCCAGCTCACCCGGGACAGGGAATGGCAATGAGCAGTTCTTC.

This clonotype was counted between two and nine times. The DNA of the CDR3 is TGTGCCAGCAGCCCCGGGCCAGGGTGGAATGAAAAACTGTTTTTT. This translates into CASSPGPGWNEKLFF. The rearrangement joins TRBV5-5 to TRBJ1-4, with a weak D call TRBD1 (5 bases). The V gene lost 4 bases and the J gene lost 5 bases, with 15 bases spanning the gap. The CDR3 length is 15 residues. CDR1 is SGHKS and CDR2 is YYEKEE in the germline V gene (reference sequence).

The CDR3: CASSLTPVYGRGGTEAFF. DNA for the CDR3: TGTGCCAGCAGCTTAACACCAGTCTATGGACGGGGCGGGACTGAAGCTTTCTTT. This chain joins TRBV7-3 and TRBJ1-1, with D possibly matching TRBD1 (5 bases). Trimming removed 0 bases from V and 5 bases from J, with 22 bases in between. The CDR3 covers 18 residues. Germline loops: CDR1 SGHTA, CDR2 FQGTGA.

This clonotype was seen at least ten times. The rearrangement joins TRBV5-1 to TRBJ1-1; possible D gene TRBD1, 5 bases. Germline V CDR1 and CDR2: SGHRS, YFSETQ. The CDR3 length is 13 residues. Trimming cost V 0 bases and J 11 bases, with 14 bases left between them. In DNA form, the CDR3 reads TGCGCCAGCAGCTTGGGGGACGACGGATTCGCTTTCTTT. It codes for CASSLGDDGFAFF.

This clonotype was seen many times. The chain links TRBV20-1 to TRBJ1-2; D uncertain. The germline CDR1 and CDR2 sequences are DFQATT and SNEGSKA (reference sequence). The CDR3 is made up of 13 amino acids. V lost 4 bases to trimming and J lost 4 bases, with 13 bases between them. Here the CDR3 DNA reads TGCAGTGCTAAAGACGCTTTGGGCTATGGCTACACCTTC. It codes for CSAKDALGYGYTF.

This sequence joins TRBV5-1 and TRBJ2-5, with 10 bases identical to TRBD2. The J segment lost 4 bases and the V segment lost 0 bases, leaving 12 bases of the junction unmatched. The germline gives CDR1 SGHRS, CDR2 YFSETQ. The CDR3 is made up of 18 amino acids. Here the CDR3 reads CASSLAASGSRWGETQYF. The CDR3 DNA is TGCGCCAGCAGCTTGGCGGCTAGCGGGAGTAGATGGGGAGAGACCCAGTACTTC.

The table lists this clonotype with many counts. This chain connects TRBV11-2 to TRBJ2-3; 16 bases align to TRBD2. CDR1 and CDR2 from the germline V gene are SGHAT and FQNNGV. The CDR3 loop spans 18 amino acids. Trimming removed 5 bases from V and 5 bases from J; junction bases left unmatched: 10. As DNA, the CDR3 is TGTGCCAGCAGCACCAGGGGACTAGCGGGGGGGCCTAGAGATACGCAGTATTTT. Translated, it gives CASSTRGLAGGPRDTQYF.

The CDR3 is CASSVFSGTTEAFF. The CDR3 DNA sequence: TGTGCCAGCAGTGTTTTTTCGGGTACCACTGAAGCTTTCTTT. The chain couples TRBV28 to TRBJ1-1; D is unclear. The V end was cut by 5 bases, the J end by 4 bases, with 14 bases between. In germline, CDR1 is MDHEN, CDR2 SYDVKM. CDR3 length: 14 amino acids.

The chain employs TRBV6-2 or TRBV6-3 and TRBJ2-7; no firm D call. The J call is in doubt because the DNA end fits TRBJ2-1 better. CDR1 is MNHEY, CDR2 SVGEGT, per germline. The CDR3 spans 12 residues. DNA for the CDR3: TGTGCCAGCAGTCCAAACTCCTACGAGCAGTTCTTC. This gives the protein CASSPNSYEQFF.

In this sample, this clonotype turned up many times. This sequence joins TRBV6-4 and TRBJ2-1; 7 bases match TRBD1. Germline V gene lookup returns CDR1 MRHNA and CDR2 SNTAGT. CDR3 size: 15 residues. V lost 4 bases, J lost 5 bases, and 8 bases stayed unmatched. Written as DNA, the CDR3 is TGTGCCAGCAGTGCCACAGGGGACCTTAACAATGAGCAGTTCTTC. It codes for CASSATGDLNNEQFF.

This clonotype was recorded many times. The chain combines TRBV4-2 with TRBJ2-3; no firm D call. The V end was cut by 1 base, the J end by 2 bases, with 10 bases between. The CDR3 is 15 amino acids. Germline V gives CDR1 LGHNA, CDR2 YNFKEQ. CDR3 nucleotides: TGTGCCAGCAGCCAAGGACATAATCCCACAGATACGCAGTATTTT. Protein: CASSQGHNPTDTQYF.

Concerning this clonotype: A much larger clone differs from this one at a single base, so this may be a read error. The rearrangement joins TRBV30 to TRBJ1-2; tentative D call: TRBD1 (6 bases). Trimming left V 0 bases short and J 4 bases short, with 21 bases between. The CDR3 has 17 residues. In germline, CDR1 is GTSNPN, CDR2 SVGIG (reference sequence). The CDR3 DNA reads TGTGCCTGGAGTGTCTCTTTGAGTCCAGGGGAACGCTATGGCTACACCTTC. Translation gives CAWSVSLSPGERYGYTF.

The chain is built from TRBV7-9 and TRBJ2-1, with 8 bases identical to TRBD1. Germline CDR1 and CDR2: SEHNR and FQNEAQ (reference sequence). With V trimmed by 5 bases and J by 0 bases, 6 bases remained unmatched. The CDR3 is 16 residues long. The CDR3 sequence: CASSTDRESSYNEQFF. The CDR3 DNA reads as TGTGCCAGCAGCACGGACAGGGAGTCCTCCTACAATGAGCAGTTCTTC.

This clonotype was recorded a few times. This sequence joins TRBV5-5 and TRBJ2-7; 7 nucleotides align to TRBD2. The CDR3 spans 16 residues. Germline loops: CDR1 SGHKS, CDR2 YYEKEE (reference sequence). The ends lost 0 bases at V and 0 bases at J; junction bases unmatched: 6. The CDR3 loop is CASSLEWGGPSYEQYF. CDR3 sequence (DNA): TGTGCCAGCAGCTTGGAGTGGGGAGGGCCCTCCTACGAGCAGTACTTC.

This clonotype was seen only a few times. The chain employs TRBV2 and TRBJ1-2; D uncertain. V lost 6 bases to trimming and J lost 7 bases, with 12 bases between them. The CDR3 spans 12 residues. Per germline, CDR1 SNHLY and CDR2 FYNNEI. CDR3 region: CASSVQDFGYTF. CDR3 sequence (DNA): TGTGCCAGCAGCGTGCAGGACTTTGGCTACACCTTC.

The sample holds many counts of this clonotype. V and J are TRBV7-2 and TRBJ1-2, with 10 bases matching TRBD1. The germline gives CDR1 SGHTA, CDR2 FQGNSA. The CDR3 consists of 14 residues. The V and J ends lost 10 bases and 1 base, in that order; junction bases with no gene match: 6. The CDR3 nucleotides read TGTGCCACTACAGGGGACAGGGGTAACTATGGCTACACCTTC. It yields the protein CATTGDRGNYGYTF.